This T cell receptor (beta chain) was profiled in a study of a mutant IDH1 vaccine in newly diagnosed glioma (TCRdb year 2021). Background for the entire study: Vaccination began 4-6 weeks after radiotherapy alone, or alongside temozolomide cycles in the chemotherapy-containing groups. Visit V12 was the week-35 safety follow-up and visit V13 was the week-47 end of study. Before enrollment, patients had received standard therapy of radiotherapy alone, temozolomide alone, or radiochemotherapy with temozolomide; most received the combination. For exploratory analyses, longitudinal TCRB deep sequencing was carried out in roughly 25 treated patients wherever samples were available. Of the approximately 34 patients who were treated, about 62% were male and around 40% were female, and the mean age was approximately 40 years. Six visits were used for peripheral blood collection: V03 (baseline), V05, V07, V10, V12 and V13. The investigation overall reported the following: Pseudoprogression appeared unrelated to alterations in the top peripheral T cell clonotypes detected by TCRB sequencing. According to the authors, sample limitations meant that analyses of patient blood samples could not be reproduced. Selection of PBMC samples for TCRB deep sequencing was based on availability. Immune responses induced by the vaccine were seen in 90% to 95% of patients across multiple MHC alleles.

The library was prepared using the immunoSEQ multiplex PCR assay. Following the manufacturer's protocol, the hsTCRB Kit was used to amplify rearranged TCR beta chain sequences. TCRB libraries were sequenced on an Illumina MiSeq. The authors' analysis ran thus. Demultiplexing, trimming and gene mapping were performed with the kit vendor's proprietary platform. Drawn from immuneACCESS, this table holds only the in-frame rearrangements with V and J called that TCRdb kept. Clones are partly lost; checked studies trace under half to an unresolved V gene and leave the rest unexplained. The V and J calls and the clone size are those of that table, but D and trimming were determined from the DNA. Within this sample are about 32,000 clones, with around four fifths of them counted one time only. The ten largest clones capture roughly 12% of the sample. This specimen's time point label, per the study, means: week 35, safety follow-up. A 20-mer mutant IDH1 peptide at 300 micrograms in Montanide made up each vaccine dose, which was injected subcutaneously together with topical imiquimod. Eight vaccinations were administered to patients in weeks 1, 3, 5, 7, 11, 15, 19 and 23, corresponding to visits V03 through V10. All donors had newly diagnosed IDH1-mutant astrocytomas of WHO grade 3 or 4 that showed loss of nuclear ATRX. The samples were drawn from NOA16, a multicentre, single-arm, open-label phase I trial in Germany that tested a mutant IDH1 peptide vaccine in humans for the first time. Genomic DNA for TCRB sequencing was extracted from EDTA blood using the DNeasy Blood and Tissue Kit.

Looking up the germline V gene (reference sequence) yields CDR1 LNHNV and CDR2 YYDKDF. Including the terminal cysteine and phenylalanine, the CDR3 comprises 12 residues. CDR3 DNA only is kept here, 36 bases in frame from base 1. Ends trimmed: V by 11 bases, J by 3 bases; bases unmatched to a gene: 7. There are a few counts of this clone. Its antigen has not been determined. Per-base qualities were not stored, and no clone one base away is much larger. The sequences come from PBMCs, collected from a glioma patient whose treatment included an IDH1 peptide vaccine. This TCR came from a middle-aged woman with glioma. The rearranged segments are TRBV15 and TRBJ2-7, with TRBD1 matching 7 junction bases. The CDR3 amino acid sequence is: CAAGTEYYEQYF. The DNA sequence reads TGTGCCGCCGGGACAGAGTACTACGAGCAGTACTTC.